What follows is one TCR beta chain and its context. Its target is not known. The sample belongs to a study of T cells in localized non-small cell lung cancer. Overall study results and limits: Increased T cell density in blood showed an association with longer overall survival.

Profiling relied on immunoSEQ multiplex PCR, and the TCRdb table lists in-frame clones only, not all of them. The top ten hold about a fifth of the sample, which has about 70,000 clones, less than 90% seen once. V was shortened by 1 base and J by 3 bases, with 12 bases between the two germline ends. The CDR3 sequence is 15 residues long. CDR1 and CDR2 (germline): GTSNPN, SVGIG (reference sequence). This receptor was obtained from a male donor aged 60 or older with stage III squamous cell lung carcinoma. The chain recombines TRBV30 with TRBJ1-4; D may be TRBD1 (6 bases). Here the sequenced sample was peripheral blood, taken before any cancer treatment. CDR3 residues: CAWSAGGRSNEKLFF. Here the CDR3 DNA reads TGTGCCTGGAGTGCGGGGGGCAGGTCTAATGAAAAACTGTTTTTT.